Included here is one TCR beta chain sequence, with context. There is no known antigen for this receptor. There are no base qualities to consult, and no much larger clone falls within one base. These data originate in a study of response to subunit inactivated influenza vaccine (dated by TCRdb to about 2018). Background on the whole study: The study used deep quantitative T cell receptor repertoire profiling to track responses to a trivalent subunit inactivated influenza vaccine.

Receptor amplification or capture employed RT-PCR. The instrument was an Illumina HiSeq 2500. TCRdb handled the public reads itself, with Q25 trimming in fastp and clone calling in MiXCR, and kept productive beta chains. Each CDR3 protein appears once, grouped with its most common genes and DNA. The sample yields 600,000 to 850,000 distinct CDR3 sequences; 12% to 15% were counted once. The ten largest clones add up to around 7.6% of the sample. What the research found in general, with its limitations: The authors suggested that each seasonal influenza vaccination may recruit only a limited number of new T cells.

The CDR3 numbers 15 residues from cysteine through phenylalanine. The retained sequence is limited to the CDR3, 45 bases, with the frame set at the first base. The germline V gene encodes CDR1 MGHRA and CDR2 YSYEKL. V gives up 2 bases and J gives up 10 bases, and the segment between their germline ends measures 18 bases. This receptor chain uses TRBV4-1 and TRBJ2-1; a tentative D match to TRBD2 spans 5 bases. The material was PBMCs from blood, obtained around 15 days before vaccination. This TCR was recovered from a man aged 45-60 years who received an inactivated influenza vaccine. Donor details come from another sample of the same person, matched by shared clones. The CDR3 here reads CASSQSGGTGGEQFF. The base sequence is TGCGCCAGCAGCCAAAGCGGAGGTACGGGCGGGGAGCAGTTCTTC.